The T cell receptor (beta chain) described here comes from a study of identical twins. TCRdb reprocessed the 5' RACE reads via MiXCR and lists one record per CDR3 protein. The data hold hundreds of thousands of distinct CDR3 sequences, with 8.5% to 9.5% observed a single time. Germline-derived CDR1 and CDR2 are SGHRS and YFSETQ. V gave up 2 bases and J gave up 6 bases; unmatched junction bases: 2. The CDR3 is 13 amino acids. A further study also used this sample, focusing on yellow fever vaccine responses in identical twins.

The sequenced sample consisted of PBMCs. V usage is TRBV5-1 and J usage is TRBJ2-1; 7 nucleotides match TRBD1. This receptor was identified in a woman in her late teens or twenties in good health. In DNA, the CDR3 is TGCGCCAGCAGCTTAGGGACAGCCAATGAGCAGTTCTTC. Amino acids: CASSLGTANEQFF.